This T cell receptor (beta chain) was captured in a study of CD8 T cells in Susac syndrome (dated by TCRdb to between 2017 and 2020). In terms of the full investigation: The study used repertoire sequencing to test whether antigen drove CD8+ T cell activation and differentiation in Susac syndrome.

General study outcomes and caveats: The number of individuals in the TCR sequencing and HLA analysis was acknowledged as relatively small.

For this clonotype: The antigen it binds to is not known. Base-call qualities are not available, and no considerably larger clone is one nucleotide away.

High-throughput TCR beta sequencing profiled peripheral blood CD8+ and CD4+ T cells from healthy donors, Susac syndrome patients and multiple sclerosis patients. Multiple sclerosis controls were treatment-naive patients with stable or active relapsing-remitting disease fulfilling revised McDonald criteria. CD8+ TEMRA cells were enriched by FACS, while bulk CD8+ and CD4+ T cells were purified by magnetic negative isolation. Blood was collected in EDTA tubes and processed within 24 hours, with PBMCs isolated through density gradient centrifugation. PBMCs intended for TCR sequencing were cryopreserved in liquid nitrogen and were subsequently thawed in a 37 degrees C water bath. The sorted or isolated CD4+, CD8+ and CD8+ TEMRA cells reached a purity of at least 90%. Taken from the germline V gene (reference sequence), the CDR1 and CDR2 loops are DFQATT and SNEGSKA. V loses 8 bases, J loses 5 bases, and the germline ends lie 13 bases apart. The CDR3 sequence holds 12 residues, the cysteine and phenylalanine included. Only CDR3 DNA remains: 36 bases, in frame from the first base.

RNA was extracted using the RNeasy kit, and roughly 0.5 to 1 microgram was reverse transcribed with random hexamers. The immunoSEQ multiplex PCR assay, which covers 54 Vbeta and 13 Jbeta segments, was used to amplify TCR beta CDR3 regions. PCR amplification bias was corrected by using a synthetic template baseline for primer optimization and computational correction. On the authors' methods: Reads were annotated to V, D and J genes according to IMGT and were analyzed with immunoSEQ Analyzer, with only productive sequences retained. Clonality was computed as one minus Shannon entropy normalized by log2 of the number of productive unique sequences. For each patient and control, public and private clones were evaluated within the 100 most prevalent clones. A clone was defined as Susac-specific if it was absent from the healthy and MS cohorts, from approximately 980 published viral clones and from other ImmuneACCESS disease sequences. TCRdb reprocessed the public reads (quality trimming at Q25 with fastp, clone calling with MiXCR) and kept in-frame beta chains. Merged by CDR3 protein, the rows form single entries marked with the most common genes and DNA. Clone size and V and J calls follow TCRdb, not the original study. In this sample the table shows about 200,000 distinct CDR3 sequences, 90% to 95% of which occur a single time. 0.093% of the sample goes to the ten largest clones.

The V and J genes are TRBV20-1 and TRBJ1-5, with the D gene not clear enough to name. The sequenced sample consisted of CD4+ T cells from PBMCs. This receptor was obtained from a human donor with multiple sclerosis. The CDR3: CSSQSGDQPQHF. The bases are TGCAGTTCACAGTCCGGTGATCAGCCCCAGCATTTT.